Described below is a single T cell receptor (beta chain) sequence and its context. Where libraries were unsorted, they were derived from 2 million PBMCs stored at -80 degrees C. This sample is part of a study of neurological immune-mediated disorders. 5'RACE employing 10-nucleotide random UMIs yielded the cDNA. Each sequencing run yielded over 160 million TCR-beta sequences from 15-18 subjects. Each CDR3 protein gets one entry after TCRdb re-called the 5' RACE reads with MiXCR. The table shows 50,000 or so distinct CDR3 sequences, with 9% to 12% occurring only once. V dropped 4 bases and J dropped 4; count of bases not matched to a gene: 11. Germline lookup yields CDR1 SGHRS and CDR2 YFSETQ. This CDR3 is built from 16 residues.

J is TRBJ1-2 and V is TRBV5-1; 9 bases are shared with TRBD1. Sequenced: PBMCs. This receptor was identified in a woman aged 40-49 years with HTLV-1-associated myelopathy (HAM/TSP). Written as DNA, the CDR3 is TGCGCCAGCAGCCACGGGACAGGGCGCCCGGGCTATGGCTACACCTTC. Translating gives CASSHGTGRPGYGYTF. Together with reference TRBV5-1 and TRBJ1-2, the CDR3 gives the full variable domain: KAGVTQTPRYLIKTRGQQVTLSCSPISGHRSVSWYQQTPGQGLQFLFEYFSETQRNKGNFPGRFSGRQFSNSRSEMNVSTLELGDSALYLCASSHGTGRPGYGYTFGSGTRLTVV.